This T cell receptor beta chain comes out of a study of blood T cell repertoires in COVID-19. About the study: Cohort 3 donors counted as recovered after two negative PCRs, clearance, or resolved symptoms.

This table comes from immunoSEQ multiplex PCR, and its TCRdb copy is limited to in-frame clones, with some not included. The profile shows around 190,000 clones, 86% of them singletons. Germline CDR1 and CDR2: MGHDK and SYGVNS. Trimming took 10 bases from V and 4 from J; bases not matched to a gene: 10. This CDR3 region has 14 residues. The receptor was isolated from a woman between 40 and 55 years old in a cohort exposed to, infected with or recovered from COVID-19 (not recorded which). The J gene is TRBJ2-1, the V gene TRBV25-1; 7 bases agree with TRBD2. Sequenced material: PBMCs or T cells enriched from blood (not recorded which). CDR3 protein: CATPSSGVYNEQFF. The CDR3, as DNA: TGTGCCACTCCGTCAAGCGGGGTGTACAATGAGCAGTTCTTC.